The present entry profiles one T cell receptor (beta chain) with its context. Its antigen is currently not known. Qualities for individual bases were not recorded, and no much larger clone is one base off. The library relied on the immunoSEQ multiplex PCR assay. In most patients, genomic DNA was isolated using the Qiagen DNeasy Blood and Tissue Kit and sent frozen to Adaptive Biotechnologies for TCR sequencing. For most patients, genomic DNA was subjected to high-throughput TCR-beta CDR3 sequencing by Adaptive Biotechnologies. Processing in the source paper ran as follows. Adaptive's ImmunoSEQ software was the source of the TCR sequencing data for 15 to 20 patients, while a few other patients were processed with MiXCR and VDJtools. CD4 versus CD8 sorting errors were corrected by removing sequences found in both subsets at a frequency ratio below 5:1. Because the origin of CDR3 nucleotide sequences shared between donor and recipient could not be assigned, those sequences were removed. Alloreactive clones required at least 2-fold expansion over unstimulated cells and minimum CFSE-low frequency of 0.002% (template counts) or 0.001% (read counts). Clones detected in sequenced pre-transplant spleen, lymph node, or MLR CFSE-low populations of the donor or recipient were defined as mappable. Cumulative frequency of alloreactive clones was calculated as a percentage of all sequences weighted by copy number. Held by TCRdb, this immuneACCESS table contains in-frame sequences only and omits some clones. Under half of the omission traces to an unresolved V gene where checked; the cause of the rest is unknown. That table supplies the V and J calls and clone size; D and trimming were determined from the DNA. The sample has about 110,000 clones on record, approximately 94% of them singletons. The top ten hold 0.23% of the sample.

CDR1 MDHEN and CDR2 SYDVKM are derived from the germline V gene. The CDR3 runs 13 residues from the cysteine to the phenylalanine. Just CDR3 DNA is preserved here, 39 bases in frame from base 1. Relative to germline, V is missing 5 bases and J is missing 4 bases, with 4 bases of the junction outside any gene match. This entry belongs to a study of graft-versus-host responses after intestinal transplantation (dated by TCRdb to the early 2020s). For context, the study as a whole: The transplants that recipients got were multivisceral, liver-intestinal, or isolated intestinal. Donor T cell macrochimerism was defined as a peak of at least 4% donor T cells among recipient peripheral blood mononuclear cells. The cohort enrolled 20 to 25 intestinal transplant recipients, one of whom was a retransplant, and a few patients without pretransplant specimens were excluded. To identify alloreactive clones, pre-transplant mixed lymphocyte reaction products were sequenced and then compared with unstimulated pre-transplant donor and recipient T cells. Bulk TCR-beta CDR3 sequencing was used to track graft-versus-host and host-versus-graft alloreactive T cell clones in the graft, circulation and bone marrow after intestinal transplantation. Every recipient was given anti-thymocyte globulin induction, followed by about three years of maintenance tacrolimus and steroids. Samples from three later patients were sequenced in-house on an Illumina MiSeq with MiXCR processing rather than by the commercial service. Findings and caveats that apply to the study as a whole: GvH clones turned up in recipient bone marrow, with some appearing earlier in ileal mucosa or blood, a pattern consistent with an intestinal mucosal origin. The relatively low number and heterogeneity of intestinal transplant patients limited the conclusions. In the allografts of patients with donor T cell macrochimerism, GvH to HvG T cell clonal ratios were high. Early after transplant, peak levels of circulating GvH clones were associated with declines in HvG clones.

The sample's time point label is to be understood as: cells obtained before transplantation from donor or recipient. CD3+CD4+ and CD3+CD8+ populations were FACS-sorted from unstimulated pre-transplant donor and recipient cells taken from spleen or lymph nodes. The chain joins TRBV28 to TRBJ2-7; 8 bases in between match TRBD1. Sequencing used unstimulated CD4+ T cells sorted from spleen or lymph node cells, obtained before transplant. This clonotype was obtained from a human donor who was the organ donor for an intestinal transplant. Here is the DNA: TGTGCCAGCAGTCTCCGGGACAGGTACGAGCAGTACTTC. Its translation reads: CASSLRDRYEQYF.